This is a list of T cell receptor beta chains from one sample in a study of somatic mutations in cytotoxic T cells in rheumatoid arthritis. This table comes from immunoSEQ multiplex PCR, and its TCRdb copy is limited to in-frame clones, with some not included. The table has about 7,400 clones, around 89% seen once; the top ten hold 26%. The sample consisted of CD8+ T cells sorted from blood. The receptors come from a woman between 65 and 79 years old with rheumatoid arthritis. Each CDR3 is given with its conserved first and last residue. Fields, in order: V gene, CDR3 length, J gene, clone size, D gene, CDR3 DNA, CDR3 protein. A D gene is named only where the DNA matches it firmly. Rows give clone size only sometimes, using once, few, many, or a class for an expanded clone.

TRBV6-5,14,TRBJ1-2,NA,NA,TGTGCCAGCAGTTACTCGTGGGGAGGGGATGGCTACACCTTC,CASSYSWGGDGYTF
TRBV13,15,TRBJ2-1,NA,TRBD1,TGTGCCAGCAGCTTAGAGGGACAGGAAAACAATGAGCAGTTCTTC,CASSLEGQENNEQFF
TRBV30,12,TRBJ2-7,NA,TRBD2,TGTGCCTGGCTAGCGGGGACCTACGAGCAGTACTTC,CAWLAGTYEQYF
TRBV7-9,16,TRBJ2-3,NA,TRBD2,TGTGCCAGCAGCTTCCCTCGGGCGGGGGGGGCAGATACGCAGTATTTT,CASSFPRAGGADTQYF
TRBV11-3,15,TRBJ2-7,NA,TRBD1,TGTGCCAGCAGCTTAAGGACAGGGGGAATCTACGAGCAGTACTTC,CASSLRTGGIYEQYF
TRBV2,15,TRBJ1-5,NA,TRBD1,TGTGCCAGCAGCGGAAAGACAGGGATCGGTCAGCCCCAGCATTTT,CASSGKTGIGQPQHF
TRBV5-4,16,TRBJ2-3,NA,TRBD2,TGTGCCAGCAGCCAGACTAGCGGGAGGAGCACAGATACGCAGTATTTT,CASSQTSGRSTDTQYF
TRBV13,12,TRBJ2-5,NA,NA,TGTGCCAGCAGCGGTAGAGGAGAGACCCAGTACTTC,CASSGRGETQYF
TRBV29-1,12,TRBJ1-2,once,NA,TGCAGCGTTGCCTCCAGGGGCTATGGCTACACCTTC,CSVASRGYGYTF
TRBV2,13,TRBJ2-7,once,NA,TGTGCGTGTGGGGACACCGCATCCTACGAGCAGTACTTC,CACGDTASYEQYF
TRBV13,14,TRBJ2-1,NA,NA,TGTGCCAGCAGCCCCGAGGGGCAGGGAGGTGAGCAGTTCTTC,CASSPEGQGGEQFF
TRBV6-1,15,TRBJ2-3,NA,TRBD1,TGTGCCAGCAGTGAAGGGGACAGTCCAATTAGTACGCAGTATTTT,CASSEGDSPISTQYF
TRBV6-6,15,TRBJ2-3,NA,TRBD2,TGTGCCAGCAGTGCGCCGGGACTAGGAAAGGCTACGCAGTATTTT,CASSAPGLGKATQYF
TRBV5-6,15,TRBJ2-5,NA,NA,TGTGCCAGCAGCTTGTGGCAGGGGAACCAAGAGACCCAGTACTTC,CASSLWQGNQETQYF
TRBV7-8,12,TRBJ2-5,NA,NA,TGTGCCAGCAGCTTAGATAGCGGCAACAAGTACTTC,CASSLDSGNKYF
TRBV27,13,TRBJ1-1,NA,NA,TGTGCCAGCAGTTTATCTCGGACAGCTGAAGCTTTCTTT,CASSLSRTAEAFF
TRBV7-8,15,TRBJ2-7,NA,NA,TGTGCCAGCAGCGTGGTGGCGGGGCTAGGATACGAGCAGTACTTC,CASSVVAGLGYEQYF
TRBV11-3,16,TRBJ2-7,NA,TRBD2,TGTGCCAGCAGCTCGGGGGGGACTAGTGTCTCCTACGAGCAGTACTTC,CASSSGGTSVSYEQYF
TRBV6-5,15,TRBJ2-2,NA,NA,TGTGCCAGCAGTTACCTCGGGACAACCACCGGGGAGCTGTTTTTT,CASSYLGTTTGELFF
TRBV2,15,TRBJ2-7,NA,NA,NA,CASSSSATGSYEQYF
TRBV9,15,TRBJ2-7,NA,TRBD2,TGTGCCAGCAGCGGCACTAGCGGGACATGGAACGAGCAGTACTTC,CASSGTSGTWNEQYF
TRBV7-9,12,TRBJ2-3,NA,NA,TGTGCCAGCAGCTCACCGGCAGATACGCAGTATTTT,CASSSPADTQYF
TRBV7-9,16,TRBJ2-7,NA,TRBD2,TGTGCCAGCAGCCCGCCGGGTAGCGGGAGCTCCTACGAGCAGTACTTC,CASSPPGSGSSYEQYF
TRBV9,15,TRBJ2-7,NA,TRBD1,TGTGCCAGCAGCGTCGGGACAGGGCCCCACTACGAGCAGTACTTC,CASSVGTGPHYEQYF
TRBV6-5,14,TRBJ2-4,NA,NA,TGTGCCAGCAACCCCAGGGCGGCCAAAAACATTCAGTACTTC,CASNPRAAKNIQYF
TRBV7-2,13,TRBJ2-1,large,TRBD2,TGCCTTTCCGGGACTAGCGGGGGCGATGAGCAGTTCTTC,CLSGTSGGDEQFF
TRBV6-5,13,TRBJ2-5,NA,NA,TGTGCCAGCAGTTACGCAGGGGAAGAGACCCAGTACTTC,CASSYAGEETQYF
TRBV13,16,TRBJ2-2,few,TRBD2,TGTGCCAGCAGCTTTGAGACTAGCGGGAGGACCGGGGAGCTGTTTTTT,CASSFETSGRTGELFF
TRBV13,15,TRBJ2-7,NA,TRBD1,TGTGCCAGCAGCGCTGGGACAGGGTTCTCCTACGAGCAGTACTTC,CASSAGTGFSYEQYF
TRBV11-3,16,TRBJ2-3,once,TRBD2,TGTGCCAGCAGCTTAGAGCTAGCGGGATTCACAGATACGCAGTATTTT,CASSLELAGFTDTQYF
TRBV5-4,13,TRBJ2-7,NA,NA,TGTGCCAGCAGCTTGACACCGGGGGACGAGCAGTACTTC,CASSLTPGDEQYF
TRBV7-6,12,TRBJ2-7,once,NA,TGTGCCAGCAGCTTAGTGCGGGGCGAGCAGTACTTC,CASSLVRGEQYF
TRBV11-3,13,TRBJ2-7,once,NA,TGTGCCAGCAGCTTCGGGAGCTCCTACGAGCAGTACTTC,CASSFGSSYEQYF
TRBV18,15,TRBJ1-2,NA,TRBD1,TGTGCCAGCTCACCATTGAGGGGGCTTACCTATGGCTACACCTTC,CASSPLRGLTYGYTF
TRBV6-1,13,TRBJ2-5,NA,TRBD1,TGTGCCAGCAGCCGGACAGGGATTGAGACCCAGTACTTC,CASSRTGIETQYF
TRBV7-8,13,TRBJ2-7,NA,NA,TGTGCCAGCAGCTTAGCGACAGGATTCGAGCAGTACTTC,CASSLATGFEQYF
TRBV4-1,17,TRBJ1-1,NA,NA,TGCGCCAGCAGCCAAGCCGGGGTAACAGATGGCGTTCTCTGGGCTTTCTTT,CASSQAGVTDGVLWAFF
TRBV13,15,TRBJ1-5,NA,TRBD1,TGTGCCAGCAGCTCCACCCGGGGACAGGCCCAGCCCCAGCATTTT,CASSSTRGQAQPQHF
TRBV6-4,19,TRBJ1-5,NA,NA,TGTGCCAGCAGTGACTCGTTAGTGCGGGGGCGGAATAGCAATCAGCCCCAGCATTTT,CASSDSLVRGRNSNQPQHF
TRBV2,16,TRBJ2-3,NA,TRBD2,TGTGCCAGCAGTGAACGCCTAGCGGGGGAGGAAGATACGCAGTATTTT,CASSERLAGEEDTQYF
TRBV9,13,TRBJ1-2,NA,NA,TGTGCCAGCAGCGTAGGACAGGAAAATGGCTACACCTTC,CASSVGQENGYTF
TRBV7-2,18,TRBJ2-1,few,TRBD2,TGTGCCAGCAGCTTAGCCTCTAGCGGGGGGCCATACTACAATGAGCAGTTCTTC,CASSLASSGGPYYNEQFF
TRBV25-1,16,TRBJ2-3,NA,NA,TGTGCCAGCAGTGGGGGATGGGGGCCTGGGACAGATACGCAGTATTTT,CASSGGWGPGTDTQYF
TRBV4-1,16,TRBJ2-7,NA,TRBD2,TGCGCCAGCAGCCAAGAAAGAACTAGCGGGGCGTACGAGCAGTACTTC,CASSQERTSGAYEQYF
TRBV4-3,17,TRBJ2-2,NA,NA,TGCGCCAGCAGCCAAGATTTCCCCGCAGCGCTGTGGGGGGAGCTGTTTTTT,CASSQDFPAALWGELFF
TRBV5-6,15,TRBJ1-3,NA,NA,TGTGCCAGCAGCTTGTCCCAGATCTCTGGAAACACCATATATTTT,CASSLSQISGNTIYF
TRBV7-9,14,TRBJ2-2,NA,TRBD1,TGTGCCAGCAGCTGGACAGGTAGCACCGGGGAGCTGTTTTTT,CASSWTGSTGELFF
TRBV27,15,TRBJ1-2,NA,TRBD1,TGTGCCAGCAGTTTATCGGGACAGGCCAACTATGGCTACACCTTC,CASSLSGQANYGYTF
TRBV11-2,16,TRBJ2-5,NA,NA,TGTGCCAGCAGCCCCTTGTGGGACATACGTCAAGAGACCCAGTACTTC,CASSPLWDIRQETQYF
TRBV7-8,16,TRBJ2-5,NA,TRBD2,TGTGCCAGCGTAAGGCGAACTAGCGGGTACCAAGAGACCCAGTACTTC,CASVRRTSGYQETQYF
TRBV6-1,14,TRBJ2-2,NA,NA,TGTGCCAGCAGTGACGGCGGGACGACCGGGGAGCTGTTTTTT,CASSDGGTTGELFF
TRBV27,16,TRBJ2-7,once,TRBD2,TGTGCCAGCAGTCTACGTAGCGGGGGGGGGTCCTACGAGCAGTACTTC,CASSLRSGGGSYEQYF
TRBV7-8,18,TRBJ2-3,NA,NA,TGTGCCAGCAGCCGCGCTCGAGGCAGGGCCGGCACCACAGATACGCAGTATTTT,CASSRARGRAGTTDTQYF
TRBV7-9,13,TRBJ1-1,NA,NA,TGTGCCAGCAGCCGGGGGGGGAACACTGAAGCTTTCTTT,CASSRGGNTEAFF
TRBV6-5,15,TRBJ2-1,NA,TRBD2,TGTGCCAGCAGCCCGGGACTAGCGGGCCACAATGAGCAGTTCTTC,CASSPGLAGHNEQFF